A single sample gave rise to the 31 T cell receptor beta chains below, sequenced in a study of shared clonotypes between healthy human individuals. CD8 cells regarded as naive lacked CD45RO, were positively chosen for CCR7, and omitted terminally differentiated effector memory CD45RA+ cells. Repertoires were generated with immunoSEQ multiplex PCR, while TCRdb's copy carries only in-frame clones and drops some. The sample gives more than 2 million clones, around 93% of which show up once; roughly 1.7% is in the top ten. The material sequenced was naive CD8+ T cells from PBMCs. These receptors were obtained from a man in his late teens or twenties in good health. Some clones in this sample may be carry-over from other donors' samples.

The chain employs TRBV19 and TRBJ2-3; 8 bases align to TRBD2. The CDR3 length is 15 residues. Germline V gives CDR1 LNHDA, CDR2 SQIVND (reference sequence). Trimming removed 2 bases from V and 6 bases from J; junction bases left unmatched: 7. CDR3 in amino acids: CASSIRRPGGDTQYF. The CDR3 region has the DNA TGTGCCAGTAGTATACGGCGCCCGGGGGGGGATACGCAGTATTTT.

With regard to this clone: Additional DNA sequences in this sample encode the identical CDR3. This chain connects TRBV28 to TRBJ2-1; D is unresolved. V lost 3 bases to trimming and J lost 6 bases, with 3 bases between them. The V gene's germline CDR1 is MDHEN and CDR2 SYDVKM. The CDR3 totals 11 residues. DNA of the CDR3: TGTGCCAGCAGTTTGGGCAATGAGCAGTTCTTC. It translates to CASSLGNEQFF.

This chain connects TRBV29-1 to TRBJ2-1; D tentatively reads TRBD1 or TRBD2 (6 bases each). Trimming cost V 6 bases and J 0 bases, with 18 bases left between them. The CDR3 contains 16 residues. Germline values: CDR1 SQVTM, CDR2 ANQGSEA. CDR3 nucleotides: TGCAGCGTGGCCCCGGGGGCGACAAGCTCCTACAATGAGCAGTTCTTC. Its protein product is CSVAPGATSSYNEQFF.

A single count supports this clone. J is TRBJ2-7 and V is TRBV4-3, with D unresolved. CDR1 and CDR2 (germline): LGHNA, YSLEER. The CDR3 is made up of 14 amino acids. V was trimmed by 4 bases and J by 2 bases, leaving 12 bases between them. CDR3 in amino acids: CASSPIPGTYEQYF. The DNA of the CDR3 is TGCGCCAGCAGCCCGATCCCCGGAACCTACGAGCAGTACTTC.

The gene calls are TRBV18 and TRBJ1-1, with TRBD1 identical over 8 bases. Unmatched junction bases numbered 10, after V lost 3 bases and J lost 7 bases. The CDR3 length is 15 residues. Germline values: CDR1 KGHSH, CDR2 LQKENI. The CDR3 is CASSPQDRVPNEAFF. The DNA of the CDR3 is TGTGCCAGCTCACCTCAGGACAGGGTTCCGAATGAAGCTTTCTTT.

V gene TRBV11-2 combines with J gene TRBJ1-1, with D maybe TRBD1 (5 bases). Germline V gives CDR1 SGHAT, CDR2 FQNNGV. This CDR3 has 16 amino acids. The V end lost 6 bases, the J end lost 9 bases, and 26 bases lay between the germline ends. In DNA form, the CDR3 reads TGTGCCAGCAGTTTTCCCGGAGGGCTCGGGGGGACCAAAGCTTTCTTT. The encoded protein is CASSFPGGLGGTKAFF.

V usage is TRBV11-3 and J usage is TRBJ2-2; tentatively, D is TRBD1 (6 bases). The CDR3 contains 17 residues. Per germline, CDR1 SGHNT and CDR2 YENEEA. V dropped 1 base and J dropped 5 bases, with 17 bases sitting between them. CDR3 amino acids: CASSLASWSGETGELFF. The CDR3 DNA sequence: TGTGCCAGCAGCTTAGCTTCTTGGTCAGGGGAAACCGGGGAGCTGTTTTTT.

This clone was detected only a few times. The J gene is TRBJ1-5, the V gene TRBV19; D remains ambiguous. CDR3 length: 14 residues. Trimming shortened V by 5 bases and J by 0 bases, and 8 bases separated the two germline ends. Looked up from germline, CDR1 is LNHDA and CDR2 is SQIVND (reference sequence). CDR3: CASSLPYSNQPQHF. DNA of the CDR3: TGTGCCAGTAGTCTTCCCTATAGCAATCAGCCCCAGCATTTT. The whole variable domain, filled in from reference TRBV19 and TRBJ1-5, reads DGGITQSPKYLFRKEGQNVTLSCEQNLNHDAMYWYRQDPGQGLRLIYYSQIVNDFQKGDIAEGYSVSREKKESFPLTVTSAQKNPTAFYLCASSLPYSNQPQHFGDGTRLSIL.

V is TRBV7-9 and J is TRBJ2-7; 9 nucleotides align to TRBD2. The germline V gene encodes CDR1 SEHNR and CDR2 FQNEAQ (reference sequence). This CDR3 has 15 amino acids. With V trimmed by 5 bases and J by 4 bases, 9 bases remained unmatched. The CDR3 nucleotides are TGTGCCAGCAGCGTGACTAGCGGAGATAAGTACGAGCAGTACTTC. Its protein product is CASSVTSGDKYEQYF.

The genes are TRBV7-9 and TRBJ2-7; weak D call: TRBD2 (6 bases). The CDR3 length is 15 residues. The germline V gene has CDR1 SEHNR and CDR2 FQNEAQ (reference sequence). Trimming stripped 3 bases from V and 4 bases from J, with 16 bases between. The CDR3 spells CASSFRTGAPYEQYF. DNA for the CDR3: TGTGCCAGCAGCTTTCGAACGGGAGCACCTTACGAGCAGTACTTC.

The rearrangement joins TRBV5-1 to TRBJ2-1, with D tentatively TRBD2 (6 bases). V gave up 2 bases and J gave up 6 bases, with 18 bases separating them. Germline values: CDR1 SGHRS, CDR2 YFSETQ. The length of the CDR3 is 16 residues. This CDR3 is CASSFSIGGLPNEQFF. CDR3 coding DNA: TGCGCCAGCAGCTTTTCGATCGGGGGTCTACCCAATGAGCAGTTCTTC.

The chain uses TRBV5-1 and TRBJ1-2; D not resolved. In germline, CDR1 is SGHRS, CDR2 YFSETQ. CDR3 length equals 11 residues. Between the trimmed V and J ends, which lost 8 bases and 0 bases, there was a span of 5 bases. The CDR3 is CASRANYGYTF. CDR3 DNA: TGCGCCAGTCGAGCTAACTATGGCTACACCTTC. The full variable domain, completed using reference TRBV5-1 and TRBJ1-2, is KAGVTQTPRYLIKTRGQQVTLSCSPISGHRSVSWYQQTPGQGLQFLFEYFSETQRNKGNFPGRFSGRQFSNSRSEMNVSTLELGDSALYLCASRANYGYTFGSGTRLTVV.

This chain links TRBV6-5 with TRBJ1-1; D is uncertain. In germline, CDR1 is MNHEY, CDR2 SVGAGI. V was pared by 6 bases and J by 2 bases, with 16 bases between. CDR3 length: 15 amino acids. The CDR3 DNA is TGTGCCAGCAGACTTTTCGGATCCTTAAACACTGAAGCTTTCTTT. It specifies CASRLFGSLNTEAFF.

V is TRBV6-1 and J is TRBJ1-1; D remains unclear. Trimming stripped 2 bases from V and 3 bases from J, with 13 bases between. The CDR3 consists of 15 residues. Germline CDR1 and CDR2: MNHNS and SASEGT. The DNA for the CDR3 is TGTGCCAGCAGTGAACCCCAAAGCTGGGACACTGAAGCTTTCTTT. This codes for CASSEPQSWDTEAFF.

The V call is TRBV27, the J call TRBJ2-7; the match to TRBD2 covers 8 bases. CDR1 and CDR2 from the germline V gene are MNHEY and SMNVEV (reference sequence). Trimming at V came to 6 bases and at J to 2 bases, leaving 3 bases not matched to a gene. The length of the CDR3 is 13 residues. CDR3 loop: CASSRTSPYEQYF. The DNA of the CDR3 is TGTGCCAGCAGCCGGACTAGCCCCTACGAGCAGTACTTC.

The chain has TRBV11-2 and TRBJ2-7, with D unclear. Trimming pared 4 bases from V and 5 bases from J, leaving 12 bases between. The CDR3 sequence is 13 residues long. Germline values: CDR1 SGHAT, CDR2 FQNNGV. DNA of the CDR3: TGTGCCAGCAGCTCAAGCTTGTTCGACGAGCAGTACTTC. It yields the protein CASSSSLFDEQYF.

This sequence joins TRBV4-3 and TRBJ2-1; 8 bases are shared with TRBD2. Germline values: CDR1 LGHNA, CDR2 YSLEER. V gave up 0 bases and J gave up 0 bases; unmatched junction bases: 4. There are 17 residues in the CDR3. This chain's CDR3 is CASSQDRGGSSYNEQFF. CDR3 nucleotides: TGCGCCAGCAGCCAAGATCGGGGGGGGAGCTCCTACAATGAGCAGTTCTTC.

This clone was detected once. This chain connects TRBV7-3 to TRBJ1-1; 9 nucleotides align to TRBD1. The CDR3 runs to 13 residues. With V trimmed by 5 bases and J by 7 bases, 5 bases remained unmatched. Germline lookup yields CDR1 SGHTA and CDR2 FQGTGA. The CDR3 DNA reads TGTGCCAGCAGCCCCCGGGACAGGGTTGAAGCTTTCTTT. This translates into CASSPRDRVEAFF.

V usage is TRBV7-9 and J usage is TRBJ2-1; D gene unclear. This CDR3 region has 11 residues. Germline V lookup: CDR1 SEHNR, CDR2 FQNEAQ (reference sequence). V lost 10 bases to trimming and J lost 8 bases, with 12 bases between them. In DNA, the CDR3 is TGTGCCACCCTCCTTCGCGATGAGCAGTTCTTC. Amino acids: CATLLRDEQFF.

CDR3 sequence: CASSGTGANEKLFF. CDR3 sequence (DNA): TGTGCCAGCAGCGGGACAGGGGCTAATGAAAAACTGTTTTTT. The J gene is TRBJ1-4, the V gene TRBV7-9, with 10 nucleotides matching TRBD1. The CDR3 has 14 residues. Germline V gene sequence: CDR1 SEHNR, CDR2 FQNEAQ (reference sequence). J lost 3 bases, V lost 5 bases, and 0 bases had no gene match.

The chain combines TRBV7-6 with TRBJ1-3, with no clear D. Trimming took 5 bases from V and 4 from J, leaving 9 bases between them. The germline V gene encodes CDR1 SGHVS and CDR2 FNYEAQ. The CDR3 spans 13 residues. CDR3 amino acids: CASSPRLGNTIYF. The CDR3, as DNA: TGTGCCAGCAGCCCCCGACTCGGAAACACCATATATTTT. The full variable domain, with the rest looked up from reference TRBV7-6 and TRBJ1-3, is GAGVSQSPRYKVTKRGQDVALRCDPISGHVSLYWYRQALGQGPEFLTYFNYEAQQDKSGLPNDRFSAERPEGSISTLTIQRTEQRDSAMYRCASSPRLGNTIYFGEGSWLTVV.

The J gene is TRBJ2-1, the V gene TRBV27; D possibly corresponds to TRBD2 (6 bases). Trimming shortened V by 6 bases and J by 1 base, and 10 bases separated the two germline ends. The germline V gene has CDR1 MNHEY and CDR2 SMNVEV (reference sequence). The CDR3 is 14 residues long. This CDR3 reads CASSPAGSYNEQFF. CDR3 DNA sequence: TGTGCCAGCAGCCCTGCGGGGTCCTACAATGAGCAGTTCTTC.

The chain links TRBV30 to TRBJ1-1; 7 nucleotides line up with TRBD1. The CDR3 has 12 residues. Looked up from germline, CDR1 is GTSNPN and CDR2 is SVGIG (reference sequence). J gave up 4 bases and V 7 bases, and 6 bases lay outside the gene matches. The CDR3 protein is CALDREVTEAFF. DNA for the CDR3: TGTGCCTTAGACAGGGAGGTCACTGAAGCTTTCTTT.

The CDR3 DNA reads TGTGCCAGCAGTGAACAGGGAGCTAATGAAAAACTGTTTTTT. Its protein is CASSEQGANEKLFF. The chain carries TRBV27 and TRBJ1-4; possibly TRBD1 for D (6 bases). CDR1 is MNHEY, CDR2 SMNVEV, per germline (reference sequence). This CDR3 region has 14 residues. Trimming left V 5 bases short and J 3 bases short, with 10 bases between.

V gene TRBV11-3 combines with J gene TRBJ1-1; 7 bases are a match to TRBD1. The CDR3 has 15 residues. Germline lookup yields CDR1 SGHNT and CDR2 YENEEA. V gave up 4 bases and J gave up 4 bases; unmatched junction bases: 9. This chain's CDR3 is CASSSRSGGGTEAFF. CDR3 in DNA: TGTGCCAGCAGCTCCAGATCAGGGGGAGGCACTGAAGCTTTCTTT.

This chain joins TRBV14 and TRBJ1-2, with 11 bases identical to TRBD1. The CDR3 has 16 amino acids. V shed 4 bases, J shed 2 bases, and the junction held 6 bases outside the gene matches. Germline loops: CDR1 SGHDN, CDR2 FVKESK. CDR3 DNA sequence: TGTGCCAGCAGCCGGACAGGGGGCCCCATAAACTATGGCTACACCTTC. Its protein is CASSRTGGPINYGYTF.

The chain employs TRBV28 and TRBJ1-1, with D maybe TRBD1 (5 bases). CDR3 size: 16 residues. Per the germline V gene, CDR1 is MDHEN and CDR2 is SYDVKM. Trimming pared 6 bases from V and 4 bases from J, leaving 21 bases between. CDR3 bases: TGTGCCAGCAGACCGGGGACTATAACATATCGCACTGAAGCTTTCTTT. Translated: CASRPGTITYRTEAFF.

The chain uses TRBV7-8 and TRBJ1-2; no clear D gene. The CDR3 runs 15 residues. V was trimmed by 4 bases and J by 4 bases, leaving 16 bases between them. Germline CDR1 SGHVS, CDR2 FQNEAQ. DNA for the CDR3: TGTGCCAGCAGCTCATTCGGAGAGGGCGCCTATGGCTACACCTTC. This sequence encodes CASSSFGEGAYGYTF.

The rearrangement joins TRBV19 to TRBJ1-5; 7 bases agree with TRBD1. Trimming took 6 bases from V and 4 from J; bases not matched to a gene: 12. CDR1 and CDR2 (germline): LNHDA, SQIVND (reference sequence). This CDR3 is 16 amino acids long. The CDR3 spells CASSDTPGQQNQPQHF. For the CDR3, the DNA is TGTGCCAGTAGCGACACCCCGGGACAGCAAAATCAGCCCCAGCATTTT.

V is TRBV5-6 and J is TRBJ2-7; the match to TRBD1 covers 7 bases. Losses at the gene ends were 4 bases for V and 5 bases for J; bases not matched to a gene: 9. CDR3 length: 14 amino acids. The germline gives CDR1 SGHDT, CDR2 YYEEEE. In nucleotides, the CDR3 is TGTGCCAGCAGCGCACCGACAGGGAGCAACGAGCAGTACTTC. Translating gives CASSAPTGSNEQYF.

The chain links TRBV9 to TRBJ2-7; TRBD2 matches 7 bases. CDR3 length: 15 amino acids. The J segment lost 5 bases and the V segment lost 3 bases, leaving 11 bases of the junction unmatched. The germline gives CDR1 SGDLS, CDR2 YYNGEE. The CDR3 sequence is CASSDPRSGVNEQYF. The CDR3 DNA sequence: TGTGCCAGCAGCGACCCTCGGAGCGGGGTCAACGAGCAGTACTTC.